The text below deals with one T cell receptor beta chain. The data were obtained in a study of T cell responses to AZD1222 COVID-19 vaccine. Here immunoSEQ multiplex PCR was the method, and the copy in TCRdb shows in-frame clones only, minus some. The repertoire holds about 120,000 clones, with about 90% as singletons. The germline CDR1 and CDR2 sequences are MNHEY and SVGAGI. The length of the CDR3 is 12 residues. The V gene lost 2 bases and the J gene lost 2 bases, with 4 bases spanning the gap. The gene calls are TRBV6-5 and TRBJ2-7; D gene unclear. This receptor was obtained from an adult in good health. The sample was peripheral blood, taken on day 0 of AZD1222 vaccination. The chain's CDR3 is CASSYRAYEQYF. The CDR3 nucleotides are TGTGCCAGCAGTTACAGGGCCTACGAGCAGTACTTC.